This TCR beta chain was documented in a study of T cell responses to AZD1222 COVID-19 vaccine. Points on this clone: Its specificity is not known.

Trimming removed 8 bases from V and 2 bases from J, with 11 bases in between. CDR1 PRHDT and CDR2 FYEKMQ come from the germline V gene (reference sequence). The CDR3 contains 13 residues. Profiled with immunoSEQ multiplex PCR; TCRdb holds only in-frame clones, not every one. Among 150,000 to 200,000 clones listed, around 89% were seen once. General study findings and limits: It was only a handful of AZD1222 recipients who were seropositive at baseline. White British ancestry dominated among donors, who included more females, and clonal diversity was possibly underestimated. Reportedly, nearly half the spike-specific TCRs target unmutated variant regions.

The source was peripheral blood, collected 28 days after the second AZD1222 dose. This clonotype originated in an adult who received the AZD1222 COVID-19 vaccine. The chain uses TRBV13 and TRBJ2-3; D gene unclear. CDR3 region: CASSTRATDTQYF. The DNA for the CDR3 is TGTGCCAGCTCGACCCGGGCCACAGATACGCAGTATTTT.